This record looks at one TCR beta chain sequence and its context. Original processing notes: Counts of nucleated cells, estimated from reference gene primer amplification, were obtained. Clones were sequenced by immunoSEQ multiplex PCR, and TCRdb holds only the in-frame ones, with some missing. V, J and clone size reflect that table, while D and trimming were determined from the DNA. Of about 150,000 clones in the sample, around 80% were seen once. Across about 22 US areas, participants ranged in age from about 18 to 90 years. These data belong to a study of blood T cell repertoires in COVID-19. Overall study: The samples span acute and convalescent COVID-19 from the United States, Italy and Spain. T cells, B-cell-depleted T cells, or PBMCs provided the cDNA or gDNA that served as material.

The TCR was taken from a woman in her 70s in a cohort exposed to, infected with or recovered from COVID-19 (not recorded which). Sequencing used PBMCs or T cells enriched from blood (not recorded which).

As DNA, the CDR3 is TGTGCCAGCAGCCGGACAGGGCCCCAGCCCCAGCATTTT. Translated, it gives CASSRTGPQPQHF. The J gene is TRBJ1-5, the V gene TRBV7-9; 8 bases align to TRBD1. With V trimmed by 5 bases and J by 7 bases, 4 bases remained unmatched. CDR3 size: 13 residues. Germline CDR1 SEHNR, CDR2 FQNEAQ (reference sequence).